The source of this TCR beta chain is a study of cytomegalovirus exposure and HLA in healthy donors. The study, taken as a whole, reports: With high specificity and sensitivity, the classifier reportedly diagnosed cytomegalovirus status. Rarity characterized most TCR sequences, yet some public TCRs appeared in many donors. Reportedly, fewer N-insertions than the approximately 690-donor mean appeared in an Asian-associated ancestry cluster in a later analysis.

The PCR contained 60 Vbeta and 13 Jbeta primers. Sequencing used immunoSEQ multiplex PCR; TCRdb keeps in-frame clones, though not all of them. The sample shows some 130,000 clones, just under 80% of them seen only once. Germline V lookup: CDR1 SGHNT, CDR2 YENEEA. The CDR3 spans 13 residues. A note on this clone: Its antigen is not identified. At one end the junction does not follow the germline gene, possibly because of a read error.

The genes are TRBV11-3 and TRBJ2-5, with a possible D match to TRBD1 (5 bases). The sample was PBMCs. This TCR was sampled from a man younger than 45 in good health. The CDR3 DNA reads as TGTGCCAGCAGCACCCGACAGAAAGAGGCCCAGTACTTC. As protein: CASSTRQKEAQYF. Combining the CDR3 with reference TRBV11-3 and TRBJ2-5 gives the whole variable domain EAGVVQSPRYKIIEKKQPVAFWCNPISGHNTLYWYLQNLGQGPELLIRYENEEAVDDSQLPKDRFSAERLKGVDSTLKIQPAELGDSAVYLCASSTRQKEAQYFGPGTRLLVL.